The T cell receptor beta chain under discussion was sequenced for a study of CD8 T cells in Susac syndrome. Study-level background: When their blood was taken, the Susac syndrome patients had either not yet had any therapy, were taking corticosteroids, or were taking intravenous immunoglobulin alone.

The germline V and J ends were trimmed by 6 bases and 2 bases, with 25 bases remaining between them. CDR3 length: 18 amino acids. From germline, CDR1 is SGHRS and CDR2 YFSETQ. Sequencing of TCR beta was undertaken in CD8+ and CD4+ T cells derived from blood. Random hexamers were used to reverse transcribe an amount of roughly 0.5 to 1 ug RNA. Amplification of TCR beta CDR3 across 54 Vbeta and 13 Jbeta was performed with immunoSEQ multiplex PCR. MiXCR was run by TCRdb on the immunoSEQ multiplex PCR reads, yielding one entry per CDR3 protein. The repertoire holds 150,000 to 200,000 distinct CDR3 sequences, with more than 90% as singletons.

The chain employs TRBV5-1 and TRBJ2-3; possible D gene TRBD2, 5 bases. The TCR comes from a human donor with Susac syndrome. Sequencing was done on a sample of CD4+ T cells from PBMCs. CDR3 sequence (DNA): TGCGCCAGCACCAAACGGGTGACTGGACGGGGATACACAGATACGCAGTATTTT. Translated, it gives CASTKRVTGRGYTDTQYF.